The 14 T cell receptor beta chains listed next were all sequenced from one sample in a study of shared clonotypes between healthy human individuals. The data were produced by immunoSEQ multiplex PCR, yet TCRdb's version contains in-frame clones alone and is incomplete. The sample yields some 1,600,000 clones, about 98% seen once. The specimen was naive CD4+ T cells sorted from blood. Subset: CD45RA+ positively selected. Every receptor here comes from a man aged 25 to 40 in good health.

The V call is TRBV2, the J call TRBJ2-7; 9 bases are shared with TRBD2. The germline gives CDR1 SNHLY, CDR2 FYNNEI. Trimming took 3 bases from V and 4 from J; bases not matched to a gene: 10. The CDR3 is 16 residues long. CDR3 region: CASSEPSGRIPYEQYF. The CDR3 region has the DNA TGTGCCAGCAGTGAGCCCAGCGGGAGGATCCCATACGAGCAGTACTTC.

The rearrangement uses TRBV21-1 and TRBJ2-7; the D call in the table, TRBD2, was not verified against the DNA. TRBV21-1 is flagged as a pseudogene. This CDR3 has 20 residues. CDR3 residues: CASSKGGGRTSGRASYEQYF. The CDR3 DNA is TGTGCCAGCAGCAAAGGTGGAGGTAGGACTAGCGGGAGGGCCTCCTACGAGCAGTACTTC.

The CDR3, as DNA: TGTGCCAGCAGCTTTGGGCAGGGGTCCGACGAGCAGTACTTC. This gives the protein CASSFGQGSDEQYF. The genes are TRBV11-2 and TRBJ2-7; a possible D gene is TRBD1 (6 bases). The CDR3 sequence is 14 residues long. The germline CDR1 and CDR2 sequences are SGHAT and FQNNGV. V was trimmed by 3 bases and J by 5 bases, leaving 14 bases between them.

This sequence joins TRBV2 and TRBJ2-4, with D perhaps being TRBD1 or TRBD2 (7 bases each). Germline V gives CDR1 SNHLY, CDR2 FYNNEI. The V and J ends lost 8 bases and 2 bases respectively, with 16 bases between them. The CDR3 runs 15 residues. For the CDR3, the DNA is TGTGCCAGCGGGGAGGGGGACAGTTCCAAAAACATTCAGTACTTC. Translated, it gives CASGEGDSSKNIQYF.

The chain couples TRBV6-5 to TRBJ2-2; D is unclear. Germline CDR1 is MNHEY and CDR2 is SVGAGI. CDR3 length: 16 amino acids. The V and J ends lost 1 base and 1 base respectively, with 10 bases between them. This CDR3 is CASSYLTSLNTGELFF. In DNA, the CDR3 is TGTGCCAGCAGTTACTTAACCTCGCTGAACACCGGGGAGCTGTTTTTT.

This clone has only one observation. The chain employs TRBV18 and TRBJ1-2, with 9 bases matching TRBD1. V shed 1 base and J 0 bases; nucleotides not matched to a gene: 6. There are 17 residues in the CDR3. Germline CDR1 is KGHSH and CDR2 is LQKENI. This chain's CDR3 is CASSPLEGQGTNYGYTF. The CDR3 coding sequence is TGTGCCAGCTCACCACTTGAAGGACAGGGGACTAACTATGGCTACACCTTC.

CDR3 coding DNA: TGCAGCGTCCAGGCGGGGGCCAGGACACCACCCACAGATACGCAGTATTTT. This translates into CSVQAGARTPPTDTQYF. This chain uses TRBV29-1 with TRBJ2-3; perhaps TRBD2 as D (7 bases). With 6 bases removed from V and 2 bases from J, the gap between germline ends came to 24 bases. Germline-derived CDR1 and CDR2 are SQVTM and ANQGSEA. The CDR3 is 17 amino acids.

The chain has TRBV5-5 and TRBJ2-7; 8 bases align to TRBD1. Germline-derived CDR1 and CDR2 are SGHKS and YYEKEE (reference sequence). The CDR3 contains 15 residues. Trimming took 0 bases from V and 7 from J; bases not matched to a gene: 9. CDR3 DNA: TGTGCCAGCAGCTTGGTTCAGGGGGCCCCGGGGGAGCAGTACTTC. It translates to CASSLVQGAPGEQYF.

The chain carries TRBV10-3 and TRBJ2-2, with 10 bases matching TRBD2. The CDR3 length is 20 residues. Germline lookup yields CDR1 ENHRY and CDR2 SYGVKD. V was pared by 8 bases and J by 8 bases, with 26 bases of the junction left unmatched. CDR3 nucleotides: TGTGCCATCGATCAAGCGGGACAGCTCGTTGAAGCGGGAGGGACAGGGGAGCTGTTTTTT. This encodes CAIDQAGQLVEAGGTGELFF.

The CDR3 DNA reads TGTGCCAGTAATAGGGAGGGGGGTCCTATTTACGAGCAGTACTTC. Amino acids: CASNREGGPIYEQYF. This chain links TRBV19 with TRBJ2-7, with D perhaps TRBD2 (7 bases). This CDR3 is built from 15 residues. Germline V gene data show CDR1 as LNHDA and CDR2 as SQIVND (reference sequence). V lost 7 bases and J lost 4, with 20 bases in between.

The chain recombines TRBV7-8 with TRBJ1-1, with 7 bases lining up with TRBD1. J was trimmed by 4 bases and V by 5 bases; bases with no gene match: 7. Per the germline V gene, CDR1 is SGHVS and CDR2 is FQNEAQ. The CDR3 is 14 residues long. CDR3 bases: TGTGCCAGCAGCGTAAATCAGGGGGGCACTGAAGCTTTCTTT. This codes for CASSVNQGGTEAFF.

The V call is TRBV5-5, the J call TRBJ2-2, with D tentatively TRBD2 (5 bases). The germline V gene encodes CDR1 SGHKS and CDR2 YYEKEE (reference sequence). Trimming removed 5 bases at V and 5 bases at J, with 7 bases between. The CDR3 length is 12 residues. This CDR3 reads CASRRATGELFF. The CDR3 DNA is TGTGCCAGCAGGAGGGCGACCGGGGAGCTGTTTTTT.

This sequence joins TRBV28 and TRBJ1-1; perhaps TRBD1 as D (5 bases). CDR3 size: 13 residues. The V end lost 6 bases, the J end lost 1 base, and 9 bases lay between the germline ends. The germline gives CDR1 MDHEN, CDR2 SYDVKM. CDR3 DNA: TGTGCCAGCAGGGGGGGACGGAACACTGAAGCTTTCTTT. Amino acids: CASRGGRNTEAFF.

This chain connects TRBV5-1 to TRBJ2-3; 8 bases match TRBD2. With 4 bases clipped from V and 0 bases from J, the junction kept 7 bases outside the gene matches. Germline V gene data show CDR1 as SGHRS and CDR2 as YFSETQ. The CDR3 length is 16 residues. The CDR3 DNA reads TGCGCCAGCAGCACGTTCGTAGCGGGGAGCACAGATACGCAGTATTTT. It yields the protein CASSTFVAGSTDTQYF.